This T cell receptor beta chain was obtained from a study of beta chain features in type 1 diabetes. Study outcomes and limitations: Relative to healthy donors, patients appeared to have naive, central memory and Treg TCRB repertoires that were more similar.

Notes on this clone: Its antigen is still unknown.

The ends were cut back, 1 base at V and 0 bases at J, with 11 bases in the middle. Looked up from germline, CDR1 is LNHNV and CDR2 is YYDKDF (reference sequence). The CDR3 length is 16 residues. TCRB transcripts that were expressed got sequenced, as all of the isolated RNA had been reverse transcribed. TCRdb's table, derived via immunoSEQ multiplex PCR, lists solely in-frame clones and lacks some. This table has about 330,000 clones, 8% to 13% appearing once. The clonotype was recovered from a woman in her 30s in good health. Source material: naive CD4+ T cells from blood. This sequence joins TRBV15 and TRBJ2-3; D may be TRBD2 (6 bases). For the CDR3, the DNA is TGTGCCACCAGCAGAGGGGCCAGCGGGAGCACAGATACGCAGTATTTT. Its translation: CATSRGASGSTDTQYF.